A single sample gave rise to the 28 T cell receptor beta chains below, sequenced in a study of response to subunit inactivated influenza vaccine. TCRdb fed the RT-PCR reads into MiXCR, producing one record per CDR3 protein. Altogether some 850,000 distinct CDR3 sequences are present, under 20% being singletons, with the ten largest covering roughly 11%. The specimen was PBMCs from blood, collected approximately 5 days after vaccination. The origin of the receptors is a man aged 50-59 years who received an inactivated influenza vaccine.

Many counts were recorded for this clonotype. The chain recombines TRBV25-1 with TRBJ2-3; 7 bases agree with TRBD1. J was trimmed by 2 bases and V by 2 bases; bases with no gene match: 4. Germline CDR1 is MGHDK and CDR2 is SYGVNS. The CDR3 covers 15 residues. The CDR3 DNA follows: TGTGCCAGCAGTGAAAACAGGGGCGTCACAGATACGCAGTATTTT. Translating it yields CASSENRGVTDTQYF.

The chain uses TRBV4-2 and TRBJ2-3; 9 nucleotides agree with TRBD1. Trimming took 3 bases from V and 3 from J; bases not matched to a gene: 10. The CDR3 runs 17 residues. The V gene's germline CDR1 is LGHNA and CDR2 YNFKEQ. The CDR3 DNA is TGTGCCAGCAGCCATGCCTGGGACAGGGAAAGGACAGATACGCAGTATTTT. Residues: CASSHAWDRERTDTQYF.

This clonotype was seen ten or more times. The chain employs TRBV27 and TRBJ2-3; D remains unclear. CDR3 length equals 16 residues. With 6 bases removed from V and 3 bases from J, the gap between germline ends came to 19 bases. Germline assignment: CDR1 MNHEY and CDR2 SMNVEV (reference sequence). The CDR3 DNA follows: TGTGCCAGCAGAAGTAATCCCCTGAACGGTACAGATACGCAGTATTTT. Translation: CASRSNPLNGTDTQYF.

This clonotype was seen once. CDR3 in DNA: TGTGCCAGCAGCTCCCGGGGGGCTAGCGGTTCTAGAAATGAGCAGTTCTTC. As protein: CASSSRGASGSRNEQFF. V gene TRBV9 combines with J gene TRBJ2-1, with a possible D match to TRBD2 (7 bases). V lost 4 bases to trimming and J lost 7 bases, with 24 bases between them. This CDR3 spans 17 amino acids. Germline CDR1 SGDLS, CDR2 YYNGEE.

The chain employs TRBV5-1 and TRBJ2-4, with 8 nucleotides matching TRBD2. V lost 5 bases to trimming and J lost 1 base; unmatched junction nucleotides: 8. This CDR3 has 16 residues. Looked up from germline, CDR1 is SGHRS and CDR2 is YFSETQ. The CDR3 DNA reads TGCGCCAGCAGTCTACGGGAGGGCCTCGCCAAAAACATTCAGTACTTC. This sequence encodes CASSLREGLAKNIQYF. Drawing the rest from reference TRBV5-1 and TRBJ2-4, the complete variable domain is KAGVTQTPRYLIKTRGQQVTLSCSPISGHRSVSWYQQTPGQGLQFLFEYFSETQRNKGNFPGRFSGRQFSNSRSEMNVSTLELGDSALYLCASSLREGLAKNIQYFGAGTRLSVL.

The rearrangement joins TRBV6-1 to TRBJ1-1; TRBD1 agrees at 10 bases. The CDR3 sequence is 17 residues long. V dropped 6 bases and J dropped 3; count of bases not matched to a gene: 13. Per germline, CDR1 MNHNS and CDR2 SASEGT. The DNA of the CDR3 is TGTGCCAGCAGACGAAACATTGGGACAGGGGACCACACTGAAGCTTTCTTT. This gives the protein CASRRNIGTGDHTEAFF.

The table lists this clonotype with a few counts. This chain connects TRBV7-2 to TRBJ2-1; the D is unclear. Germline CDR1 is SGHTA and CDR2 is FQGNSA. V lost 2 bases and J 12 bases, leaving 14 bases between the germline ends. The CDR3 runs 13 residues. CDR3 region: CASSLYVESSQFF. The CDR3 DNA is TGTGCCAGCAGCTTATACGTTGAGTCTTCGCAGTTCTTC.

The rearrangement joins TRBV20-1 to TRBJ2-5; D remains unclear. Trimming took off 1 base at V and 4 bases at J, with 10 bases between the two ends. This CDR3 spans 13 amino acids. Germline V gene lookup returns CDR1 DFQATT and CDR2 SNEGSKA (reference sequence). The CDR3, as DNA: TGCAGTGCTAGAGCTAACCTTCGAGAGACCCAGTACTTC. This sequence encodes CSARANLRETQYF.

This clonotype was found a few times. The V and J genes are TRBV29-1 and TRBJ2-1; D call uncertain. CDR1 is SQVTM, CDR2 ANQGSEA, per germline. This CDR3 contains 14 residues. V dropped 2 bases and J dropped 2 bases, with 10 bases sitting between them. CDR3 residues: CSVESGITYNEQFF. DNA of the CDR3: TGCAGCGTTGAATCAGGAATAACCTACAATGAGCAGTTCTTC.

This clonotype has more than one count but fewer than ten. The genes are TRBV4-2 and TRBJ2-7, with 7 nucleotides matching TRBD1. The CDR3 covers 20 residues. Looked up from germline, CDR1 is LGHNA and CDR2 is YNFKEQ. Losses at the gene ends were 2 bases for V and 0 bases for J; bases not matched to a gene: 19. In DNA, the CDR3 is TGTGCCAGCAGCCAACTATGGGACAGTCACCCTCCAAGGAGCTCCTACGAGCAGTACTTC. Translated, it gives CASSQLWDSHPPRSSYEQYF.

The chain has TRBV7-6 and TRBJ2-5; possibly TRBD1 or TRBD2 for D (6 bases each). CDR3 length: 16 residues. Germline loops: CDR1 SGHVS, CDR2 FNYEAQ. V was cut by 5 bases and J by 2 bases, with 18 bases left in between. In nucleotides, the CDR3 is TGTGCCAGCAGCGGGACTGGACAGATAGAACAAGAGACCCAGTACTTC. Translating gives CASSGTGQIEQETQYF.

The rearrangement links TRBV6-2 or TRBV6-3 to TRBJ2-7; the match to TRBD2 covers 10 bases. Trimming took 6 bases from V and 7 from J; bases not matched to a gene: 12. Germline values: CDR1 MNHEY, CDR2 SVGEGT. The length of the CDR3 is 15 residues. In nucleotides, the CDR3 is TGTGCCAGCAGCCCTTCAAGCGGGGGGGCCTTTGAGCAGTACTTC. Protein sequence: CASSPSSGGAFEQYF.

Only a few counts were recorded for this clonotype. The chain employs TRBV6-2 or TRBV6-3 and TRBJ2-7; the match to TRBD1 covers 7 bases. Losses at the gene ends were 5 bases for V and 4 bases for J; bases not matched to a gene: 5. This CDR3 has 13 residues. Germline-derived CDR1 and CDR2 are MNHEY and SVGEGT. The CDR3 is CASSEDRPYEQYF. For the CDR3, the DNA is TGTGCCAGCAGTGAGGACAGGCCATACGAGCAGTACTTC.

This clonotype was found a few times. V and J are TRBV5-1 and TRBJ2-7; the D gene is possibly TRBD1 (8 bases). Trimming left V 1 base short and J 7 bases short, with 21 bases between. This CDR3 region has 16 residues. Germline V lookup: CDR1 SGHRS, CDR2 YFSETQ. The CDR3 spells CASSLYNRGGRREQYF. The DNA of the CDR3 is TGCGCCAGCAGCTTGTATAACAGGGGGGGCCGGAGGGAGCAGTACTTC.

The chain recombines TRBV7-2 with TRBJ1-2; D call uncertain. The germline V and J ends were trimmed by 5 bases and 3 bases, with 16 bases remaining between them. CDR1 and CDR2 (germline): SGHTA, FQGNSA. The CDR3 is 15 amino acids. The CDR3 protein is CASSTHLGGYYGYTF. Written as DNA, the CDR3 is TGTGCCAGCAGCACCCACTTGGGCGGGTACTATGGCTACACCTTC.

J is TRBJ2-3 and V is TRBV5-1; 7 bases agree with TRBD2. The junction had 2 bases not matched to a gene; V was cut back by 2 bases and J by 2 bases. The length of the CDR3 is 14 residues. Germline CDR1 SGHRS, CDR2 YFSETQ. In DNA form, the CDR3 reads TGCGCCAGCAGCTTCGGGGGGTACACAGATACGCAGTATTTT. Protein sequence: CASSFGGYTDTQYF. Combining the CDR3 with reference TRBV5-1 and TRBJ2-3 gives the whole variable domain KAGVTQTPRYLIKTRGQQVTLSCSPISGHRSVSWYQQTPGQGLQFLFEYFSETQRNKGNFPGRFSGRQFSNSRSEMNVSTLELGDSALYLCASSFGGYTDTQYFGPGTRLTVL.

This clonotype was seen at least ten times. This chain connects TRBV20-1 to TRBJ2-1; TRBD2 matches at 9 bases. Germline V CDR1 and CDR2: DFQATT, SNEGSKA (reference sequence). Trimming at V came to 3 bases and at J to 9 bases, leaving 9 bases not matched to a gene. This CDR3 is built from 14 residues. The CDR3 bases are TGCAGTGCTAGTTTGCGGGAGGGAGTGGGTGAGCAGTTCTTC. The encoded protein is CSASLREGVGEQFF.

This chain uses TRBV5-1 with TRBJ1-5, with D perhaps TRBD1 (6 bases). Germline loops: CDR1 SGHRS, CDR2 YFSETQ. The CDR3 runs to 15 residues. V lost 1 base, J lost 5 bases, and 13 bases lay in between. The CDR3 bases are TGCGCCAGCAGCTTGATGCCGGGACAAGATCAGCCCCAGCATTTT. Translation: CASSLMPGQDQPQHF.

This clonotype showed up just a few times. J is TRBJ2-7 and V is TRBV20-1; weak D call: TRBD2 (5 bases). V shed 1 base and J shed 7 bases, with 20 bases lying between them. The V gene's germline CDR1 is DFQATT and CDR2 SNEGSKA (reference sequence). CDR3 length: 15 amino acids. The CDR3 loop is CSARGLRVALREQYF. As DNA, the CDR3 is TGCAGTGCTAGAGGGTTGCGGGTTGCTTTACGGGAGCAGTACTTC.

This clonotype was seen only a few times. The chain links TRBV5-6 to TRBJ2-7, with D possibly matching TRBD2 (5 bases). The CDR3 contains 16 residues. Germline loops: CDR1 SGHDT, CDR2 YYEEEE. V gave up 0 bases and J gave up 4 bases, with 17 bases separating them. The CDR3 protein is CASSLGAGGGLYEQYF. Written as DNA, the CDR3 is TGTGCCAGCAGCTTGGGGGCCGGAGGCGGATTATACGAGCAGTACTTC.

The table lists this clonotype with many counts. The V gene is TRBV20-1, the J gene TRBJ1-1, with D possibly being TRBD1 (6 bases). Germline V gene sequence: CDR1 DFQATT, CDR2 SNEGSKA (reference sequence). V shed 3 bases and J shed 2 bases, with 7 bases lying between them. This CDR3 spans 12 amino acids. CDR3 coding DNA: TGCAGTGCTAGCAGGGGTAACACTGAAGCTTTCTTT. Its protein product is CSASRGNTEAFF.

In its sample, this clonotype was seen a few times. The V gene is TRBV20-1, the J gene TRBJ1-5, with 10 positions matching TRBD1. Germline trimming cut 8 bases from V and 3 bases from J; bases unmatched to any gene: 7. This CDR3 spans 14 amino acids. Germline lookup yields CDR1 DFQATT and CDR2 SNEGSKA (reference sequence). For the CDR3, the DNA is TGCAGTCCAAGGGGACAGGGGAACAATCAGCCCCAGCATTTT. It specifies CSPRGQGNNQPQHF.

V is TRBV20-1 and J is TRBJ2-7, with D unresolved. The ends were cut back, 0 bases at V and 2 bases at J, with 11 bases in the middle. The CDR3 runs 14 residues. Germline values: CDR1 DFQATT, CDR2 SNEGSKA (reference sequence). This CDR3 reads CSARDHRRTYEQYF. In DNA, the CDR3 is TGCAGTGCTAGAGATCACAGAAGGACCTACGAGCAGTACTTC.

The chain couples TRBV5-1 to TRBJ2-7; 7 bases agree with TRBD2. Germline-derived CDR1 and CDR2 are SGHRS and YFSETQ. The V gene end was trimmed by 3 bases and the J gene end by 6 bases; junction bases not matched to a gene: 12. CDR3 length equals 15 residues. For the CDR3, the DNA is TGCGCCAGCAGCTCCCGAGGCGGGAGCAAAGTCGAGCAGTACTTC. This encodes CASSSRGGSKVEQYF.

The J gene is TRBJ2-1, the V gene TRBV12-3 or TRBV12-4; a weak D match, TRBD1 (6 bases). CDR3 size: 15 residues. V shed 7 bases and J shed 0 bases, with 13 bases lying between them. The CDR3 DNA follows: TGTGCCAGCACTTCAACAGGGCTCTCCTACAATGAGCAGTTCTTC. Amino acids: CASTSTGLSYNEQFF.

The chain uses TRBV29-1 and TRBJ2-1; D is unclear. Trimming stripped 4 bases from V and 8 bases from J, with 12 bases between. The CDR3 consists of 12 residues. CDR1 and CDR2 from the germline V gene are SQVTM and ANQGSEA. The CDR3 DNA follows: TGCAGCGTTGGTCTGTCTAGTCATGAGCAGTTCTTC. Amino acids: CSVGLSSHEQFF.

The chain recombines TRBV4-3 with TRBJ1-4, with 9 bases fitting TRBD1. After removal of 0 bases from V and 6 bases from J, the junction contained 8 bases not matched to a gene. Germline V gene lookup returns CDR1 LGHNA and CDR2 YSLEER. The CDR3 length is 17 residues. The CDR3 DNA follows: TGCGCCAGCAGCCAAGATCTGCCGGGACAGGGTTATGAAAAACTGTTTTTT. It specifies CASSQDLPGQGYEKLFF.

The table lists this clonotype with many counts. This rearrangement joins TRBV7-2 to TRBJ2-1, with TRBD2 identical over 10 bases. The ends lost 1 base at V and 5 bases at J; junction bases unmatched: 8. This CDR3 region has 17 residues. Germline values: CDR1 SGHTA, CDR2 FQGNSA. The CDR3 protein is CASSLERTSGWDNEQFF. CDR3 sequence (DNA): TGTGCCAGCAGCTTAGAGCGGACTAGCGGCTGGGACAATGAGCAGTTCTTC. Together with reference TRBV7-2 and TRBJ2-1, the CDR3 gives the full variable domain: GAGVSQSPSNKVTEKGKDVELRCDPISGHTALYWYRQSLGQGLEFLIYFQGNSAPDKSGLPSDRFSAERTGGSVSTLTIQRTQQEDSAVYLCASSLERTSGWDNEQFFGPGTRLTVL.